These 27 T cell receptor beta chains were all obtained from the same sample, sequenced in a study of blood T cell repertoires in COVID-19. This table comes from immunoSEQ multiplex PCR, and its TCRdb copy is limited to in-frame clones, with some not included. In the table there are 150,000 to 200,000 clones, approximately 79% of which are singletons. Sample: peripheral blood. The receptors come from a man between 60 and 75 years old with active or convalescent COVID-19.

The genes are TRBV5-4 and TRBJ2-7; 8 nucleotides align to TRBD2. This CDR3 is built from 14 residues. With 4 bases clipped from V and 9 bases from J, the junction kept 12 bases outside the gene matches. Germline lookup yields CDR1 SGHNT and CDR2 YYREEE (reference sequence). The CDR3 sequence is CASSRGGSPFRQYF. CDR3 DNA sequence: TGTGCCAGCAGCCGGGGGGGGAGCCCCTTTAGGCAGTACTTC.

V is TRBV28 and J is TRBJ2-6; D possibly corresponds to TRBD2 (5 bases). CDR1 is MDHEN and CDR2 is SYDVKM in the germline V gene. This CDR3 region has 15 residues. The germline V and J ends were trimmed by 6 bases and 1 base, with 10 bases remaining between them. CDR3 nucleotide sequence: TGTGCCAGCAGGTCCCCGGGGTCTGGGGCCAACGTCCTGACTTTC. The encoded protein is CASRSPGSGANVLTF.

CDR3 sequence (DNA): TGTGCCAGCAGCCAAGTTGGACAGGTAGAGAACTATGGCTACACCTTC. It translates to CASSQVGQVENYGYTF. This chain connects TRBV4-2 to TRBJ1-2, with TRBD1 identical over 7 bases. V trimming: 1 base; J trimming: 2 bases; junction bases outside the gene matches: 7. This CDR3 is built from 16 residues. Germline CDR1 is LGHNA and CDR2 is YNFKEQ.

The gene calls are TRBV2 and TRBJ2-1; D unresolved. The CDR3 totals 15 residues. Looked up from germline, CDR1 is SNHLY and CDR2 is FYNNEI. The germline V and J ends were trimmed by 2 bases and 7 bases, with 15 bases remaining between them. Here the CDR3 reads CASSEMGLEHNEQFF. The CDR3 DNA reads TGTGCCAGCAGTGAAATGGGCCTTGAACATAATGAGCAGTTCTTC.

The chain combines TRBV14 with TRBJ1-1, with D possibly matching TRBD1 (6 bases). V was pared by 2 bases and J by 1 base, with 8 bases between. CDR1 is SGHDN, CDR2 FVKESK, per germline. This CDR3 comprises 14 residues. DNA for the CDR3: TGTGCCAGCAGCCAATTGGGGGCGAACACTGAAGCTTTCTTT. Translation gives CASSQLGANTEAFF.

This sequence joins TRBV5-1 and TRBJ2-2; D is possibly TRBD1 (5 bases). The CDR3 spans 15 residues. V was trimmed by 0 bases and J by 4 bases, leaving 10 bases between them. Germline values: CDR1 SGHRS, CDR2 YFSETQ. The CDR3 sequence: CASSLVTGATGELFF. The CDR3, as DNA: TGCGCCAGCAGCTTGGTTACAGGCGCCACCGGGGAGCTGTTTTTT.

The rearrangement uses TRBV3-1 (or the pseudogene TRBV3-2) and TRBJ1-6, with D unclear. From germline, CDR1 is LGHDT and CDR2 YNNKEL (reference sequence). The V gene lost 6 bases and the J gene lost 5 bases, with 8 bases spanning the gap. This CDR3 comprises 13 residues. The CDR3: CASRRVDNSPLHF. In DNA form, the CDR3 reads TGTGCCAGCAGGAGGGTGGATAATTCACCCCTCCACTTT.

The J gene is TRBJ1-2, the V gene TRBV19; D is unclear. From germline, CDR1 is LNHDA and CDR2 SQIVND (reference sequence). V lost 1 base and J lost 1, with 13 bases in between. The CDR3 is 16 amino acids. The CDR3 protein is CASSIGELGLNYGYTF. The CDR3 region has the DNA TGTGCCAGTAGTATAGGGGAGCTGGGCCTTAACTATGGCTACACCTTC. Drawing the rest from reference TRBV19 and TRBJ1-2, the complete variable domain is DGGITQSPKYLFRKEGQNVTLSCEQNLNHDAMYWYRQDPGQGLRLIYYSQIVNDFQKGDIAEGYSVSREKKESFPLTVTSAQKNPTAFYLCASSIGELGLNYGYTFGSGTRLTVV.

The chain carries TRBV28 and TRBJ2-4; no clear D. Trimming shortened V by 5 bases and J by 7 bases, and 12 bases separated the two germline ends. Germline V lookup: CDR1 MDHEN, CDR2 SYDVKM. The CDR3 consists of 13 residues. The CDR3 loop is CASSVGPRNIQYF. CDR3 nucleotide sequence: TGTGCCAGCAGTGTCGGCCCGCGGAACATTCAGTACTTC.

The chain joins TRBV14 to TRBJ2-6, with D tentatively TRBD2 (5 bases). CDR3 length: 17 amino acids. Trimming left V 3 bases short and J 3 bases short, with 15 bases between. Germline-derived CDR1 and CDR2 are SGHDN and FVKESK. DNA for the CDR3: TGTGCCAGCAGCCACCCCGGGGTCCTAAGTGGGGCCAACGTCCTGACTTTC. It translates to CASSHPGVLSGANVLTF.

This chain joins TRBV6-5 and TRBJ2-7; 10 bases fit TRBD1. Trimming at V came to 5 bases and at J to 1 base, leaving 5 bases not matched to a gene. The CDR3 length is 15 residues. CDR1 and CDR2 (germline): MNHEY, SVGAGI. CDR3 region: CASSPPGQGSYEQYF. The DNA of the CDR3 is TGTGCCAGCAGTCCCCCGGGACAGGGGTCCTACGAGCAGTACTTC.

The chain combines TRBV29-1 with TRBJ2-6; D is uncertain. This CDR3 spans 16 amino acids. Germline CDR1 is SQVTM and CDR2 is ANQGSEA. Trimming pared 6 bases from V and 0 bases from J, leaving 15 bases between. The CDR3 DNA sequence: TGCAGCGTCCTAATCGTTGTGGTCTCTGGGGCCAACGTCCTGACTTTC. Its protein product is CSVLIVVVSGANVLTF.

This sequence joins TRBV27 and TRBJ2-3; D may be TRBD2 (7 bases). V lost 6 bases and J lost 3, with 25 bases in between. Germline assignment: CDR1 MNHEY and CDR2 SMNVEV (reference sequence). The CDR3 consists of 18 residues. CDR3 nucleotides: TGTGCCAGCAGGACCCCTCCGGGGCGGGGGCTGGGAACAGATACGCAGTATTTT. This sequence encodes CASRTPPGRGLGTDTQYF.

The chain recombines TRBV28 with TRBJ2-2; D is perhaps TRBD2 (5 bases). The germline gives CDR1 MDHEN, CDR2 SYDVKM. The CDR3 runs 18 residues. V was cut by 2 bases and J by 0 bases, with 16 bases left in between. The CDR3 protein is CASSLLPVEVTNTGELFF. DNA of the CDR3: TGTGCCAGCAGTTTACTTCCTGTGGAGGTTACGAACACCGGGGAGCTGTTTTTT.

The rearrangement uses TRBV27 and TRBJ2-7; D gene uncertain. Germline V gene sequence: CDR1 MNHEY, CDR2 SMNVEV (reference sequence). The CDR3 extends over 13 amino acids. Trimming cost V 4 bases and J 0 bases, with 7 bases left between them. The CDR3 DNA reads TGTGCCAGCAGTTCCAGATACTCCTACGAGCAGTACTTC. Encoded protein: CASSSRYSYEQYF.

This chain connects TRBV19 to TRBJ1-6, with 7 bases fitting TRBD1. J lost 6 bases, V lost 7 bases, and 6 bases had no gene match. The CDR3 is 14 amino acids. The V gene's germline CDR1 is LNHDA and CDR2 SQIVND (reference sequence). The CDR3 DNA is TGTGCCAGTAATAACGACAGGGCTAATTCACCCCTCCACTTT. Protein product: CASNNDRANSPLHF.

The chain combines TRBV5-1 with TRBJ2-5; D is possibly TRBD2 (5 bases). The CDR3 consists of 15 residues. Germline V gives CDR1 SGHRS, CDR2 YFSETQ. The ends were cut back, 1 base at V and 8 bases at J, with 18 bases in the middle. This chain's CDR3 is CASSLFSSSGYTQYF. CDR3 nucleotides: TGCGCCAGCAGCTTGTTTTCCTCGTCGGGGTACACCCAGTACTTC. Variable domain in full (rest from reference TRBV5-1 and TRBJ2-5): KAGVTQTPRYLIKTRGQQVTLSCSPISGHRSVSWYQQTPGQGLQFLFEYFSETQRNKGNFPGRFSGRQFSNSRSEMNVSTLELGDSALYLCASSLFSSSGYTQYFGPGTRLLVL.

There are many counts of this clone. The chain combines TRBV5-1 with TRBJ1-1; the match to TRBD1 covers 7 bases. The CDR3 sequence is 15 residues long. Trimming removed 4 bases from V and 0 bases from J; junction bases left unmatched: 6. The germline gives CDR1 SGHRS, CDR2 YFSETQ. CDR3 loop: CASSTTGALNTEAFF. The CDR3 DNA is TGCGCCAGCAGCACAACAGGGGCCCTGAACACTGAAGCTTTCTTT.

This clone was observed a few times. V usage is TRBV2 and J usage is TRBJ2-1; TRBD2 matches 8 bases. V trimming: 8 bases; J trimming: 9 bases; junction bases outside the gene matches: 12. The CDR3 length is 14 residues. Looked up from germline, CDR1 is SNHLY and CDR2 is FYNNEI. The chain's CDR3 is CASRRLAGPSEQFF. CDR3 nucleotide sequence: TGTGCCAGCCGGCGTCTAGCGGGTCCAAGTGAGCAGTTCTTC.

Note on this clone: A read error may produce the germline difference seen at one junction end. V is TRBV29-1 and J is TRBJ2-1; maybe TRBD2 (6 bases). The CDR3 is made up of 14 amino acids. From germline, CDR1 is SQVTM and CDR2 ANQGSEA. The CDR3 coding sequence is TGCAGCGTGGAAGGGAGGACCTCCTACAATGAGCAGTTCTTC. Translating it yields CSVEGRTSYNEQFF.

This clone was seen a few times. The chain is built from TRBV6-5 and TRBJ2-7, with D perhaps matching TRBD2 (6 bases). This CDR3 comprises 13 residues. V gave up 0 bases and J gave up 6 bases, with 9 bases separating them. Germline V lookup: CDR1 MNHEY, CDR2 SVGAGI. This CDR3 is CASSYSSGSEQYF. The CDR3 region has the DNA TGTGCCAGCAGTTACTCGAGCGGGTCCGAGCAGTACTTC.

The J gene is TRBJ1-1, the V gene TRBV12-3 or TRBV12-4; TRBD1 agrees at 7 bases. This CDR3 is built from 13 residues. Trimming removed 3 bases from V and 5 bases from J; junction bases left unmatched: 3. CDR3 amino acids: CASSFRQGTEAFF. The CDR3 nucleotides are TGTGCCAGCAGTTTTCGACAGGGAACTGAAGCTTTCTTT.

Ten or more counts support this clone. V gene TRBV29-1 combines with J gene TRBJ1-2; D is perhaps TRBD1 (5 bases). CDR3 length: 14 amino acids. V lost 6 bases, J lost 7 bases, and 21 bases lay in between. In germline, CDR1 is SQVTM, CDR2 ANQGSEA. This CDR3 reads CSVQLQRGVGGYTF. The CDR3 DNA follows: TGCAGCGTCCAACTTCAGCGGGGGGTAGGTGGCTACACCTTC.

This rearrangement joins TRBV24-1 to TRBJ1-5; 8 nucleotides line up with TRBD1. The CDR3 is made up of 15 amino acids. Germline CDR1 is KGHDR and CDR2 is SFDVKD. Trimming at V came to 6 bases and at J to 4 bases, leaving 7 bases not matched to a gene. The CDR3 nucleotides are TGTGCCACCAGTCTCGGACAGGGCGGAAATCAGCCCCAGCATTTT. This encodes CATSLGQGGNQPQHF.

The V gene is TRBV2, the J gene TRBJ2-2; 10 nucleotides align to TRBD1. Germline V CDR1 and CDR2: SNHLY, FYNNEI. The ends lost 7 bases at V and 7 bases at J; junction bases unmatched: 12. The CDR3 contains 16 residues. Written as DNA, the CDR3 is TGTGCCAGCACTATAAGCGGGACAGGGGTGAGCGGGGAGCTGTTTTTT. It encodes CASTISGTGVSGELFF.

The rearrangement joins TRBV3-1 (or the pseudogene TRBV3-2) to TRBJ2-3; maybe TRBD2 (5 bases). The CDR3 runs to 14 residues. Trimming left V 5 bases short and J 6 bases short, with 15 bases between. Germline assignment: CDR1 LGHDT and CDR2 YNNKEL (reference sequence). The CDR3 DNA is TGTGCCAGCAGCGCGGGCGGATTACGGGATACGCAGTATTTT. Protein: CASSAGGLRDTQYF.

The rearrangement links TRBV20-1 to TRBJ2-1; TRBD2 might be the D (5 bases). Germline V gene sequence: CDR1 DFQATT, CDR2 SNEGSKA (reference sequence). With 6 bases removed from V and 8 bases from J, the gap between germline ends came to 11 bases. This CDR3 has 11 amino acids. The CDR3 bases are TGCAGTGCGGAACTAGAGGATGAGCAGTTCTTC. Translating it yields CSAELEDEQFF.